This paragraph covers one T cell receptor beta chain sequence. This sample is drawn from a study of blood T cell repertoires in COVID-19. Study in general: From the United States, Italy and Spain came samples of acute and convalescent COVID-19. PBMCs, B-cell-depleted T cells, or T cells were the source of the cDNA or gDNA that made up the material.

The CDR3 contains 10 residues. V shed 10 bases and J shed 3 bases, with 6 bases lying between them. Germline CDR1 is SEHNR and CDR2 is FQNEAQ (reference sequence). How the authors handled the data: Estimation of nucleated cell counts was performed using reference gene primer amplification. Measured with immunoSEQ multiplex PCR; TCRdb has only the in-frame clones, and not every one. The DNA gave D and trimming, while V, J and clone size come from that table. The data hold approximately 52,000 clones, with approximately 85% observed a single time. This clonotype was obtained from a human donor in a cohort sampled during active COVID-19. The specimen sequenced was peripheral blood. The rearrangement uses TRBV7-9 and TRBJ1-2; D call uncertain. In DNA form, the CDR3 reads TGTGCCACCGGTGACTATGGCTACACCTTC. This codes for CATGDYGYTF.